The sequence of this T cell receptor (beta chain) was determined in a study of T cell responses to AZD1222 COVID-19 vaccine. Points on this clone: The antigen is undetermined.

This table comes from immunoSEQ multiplex PCR, and its TCRdb copy is limited to in-frame clones, with some not included. The profile covers some 63,000 clones, with approximately 92% appearing a single time and 5% to 6.5% taken by the ten largest. The study pooled second doses at about 4 or about 12 weeks. Germline V gene data show CDR1 as SGHRS and CDR2 as YFSETQ. The CDR3 sequence is 15 residues long. The V gene end was trimmed by 6 bases and the J gene end by 0 bases; junction bases not matched to a gene: 5. Study-level results: The breadth and depth of Spike-specific TCRs increased once two AZD1222 doses had been given. Only 6 or 7 AZD1222 recipients tested seropositive at baseline. Donors, mostly white British, included more females; clonal diversity was possibly underestimated.

The clonotype comes from an adult who received the AZD1222 COVID-19 vaccine. The rearrangement joins TRBV5-1 to TRBJ2-3; 9 nucleotides agree with TRBD2. The sample here was peripheral blood, taken 28 days after the second AZD1222 dose. The CDR3 here is CASKRGGASTDTQYF. The CDR3 nucleotides are TGCGCCAGCAAGCGCGGGGGGGCAAGCACAGATACGCAGTATTTT.